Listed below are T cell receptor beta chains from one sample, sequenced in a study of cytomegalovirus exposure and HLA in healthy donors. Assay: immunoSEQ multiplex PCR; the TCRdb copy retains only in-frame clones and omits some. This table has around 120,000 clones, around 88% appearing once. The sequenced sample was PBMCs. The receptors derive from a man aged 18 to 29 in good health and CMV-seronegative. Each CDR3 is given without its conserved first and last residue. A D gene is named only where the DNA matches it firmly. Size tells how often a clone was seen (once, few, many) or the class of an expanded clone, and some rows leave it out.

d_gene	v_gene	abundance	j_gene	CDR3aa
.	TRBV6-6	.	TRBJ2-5	ASSRGQETQY
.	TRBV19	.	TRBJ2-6	ASTPGGSGANVLT
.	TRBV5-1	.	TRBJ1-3	ASSLGQRDTIY
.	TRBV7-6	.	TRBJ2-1	ASSQIVGSDTSYNEQF
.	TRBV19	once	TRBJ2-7	ASSKDIYEQY
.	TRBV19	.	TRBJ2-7	ASSIDQSRTEQY
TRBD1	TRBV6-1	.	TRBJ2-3	ASSETPGGANTQY
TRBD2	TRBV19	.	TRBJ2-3	ASRRGVHQSDTQY
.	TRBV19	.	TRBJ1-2	ASSPRPVGGYT
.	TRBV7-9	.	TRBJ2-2	ASNNRDKNTGELF
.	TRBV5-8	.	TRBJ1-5	ASSLDVQGYQPQH
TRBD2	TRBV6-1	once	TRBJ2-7	ASSESSGGFYEQY
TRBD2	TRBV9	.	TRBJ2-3	ASSPSGGGSTDTQY
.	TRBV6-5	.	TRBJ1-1	ASRGVGTSNTEAF
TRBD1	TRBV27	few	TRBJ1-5	ASSADRGNQPQH
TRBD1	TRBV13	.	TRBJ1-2	ASSSGQQFYGYT
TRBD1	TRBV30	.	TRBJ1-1	AWGQGVNTEAF
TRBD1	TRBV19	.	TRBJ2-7	ASGAGGYEQY
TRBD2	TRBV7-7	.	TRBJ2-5	ASSLAVGLEGETQY
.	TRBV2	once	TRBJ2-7	ASRATGSYEQY
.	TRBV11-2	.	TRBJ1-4	ASSPKRKLF
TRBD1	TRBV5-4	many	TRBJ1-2	ASSTRQGNYGYT
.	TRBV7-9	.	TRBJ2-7	ASSFVGGAEQY
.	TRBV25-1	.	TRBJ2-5	ASSGGGQETQY
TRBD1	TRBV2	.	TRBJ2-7	ASSEGQGASYEQY
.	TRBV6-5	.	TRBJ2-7	ASTTGDSLREQY
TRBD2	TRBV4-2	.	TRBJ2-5	ASSQDFGERGGAETQY
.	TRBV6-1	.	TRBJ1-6	ASSEGQYNSPLH
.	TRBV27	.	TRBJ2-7	ASSTDSSASYEQY
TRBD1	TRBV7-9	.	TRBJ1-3	ASSHYDRVSGNTIY
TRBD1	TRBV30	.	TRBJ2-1	AWSVRIRTGGDNNEQF
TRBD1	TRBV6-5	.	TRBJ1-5	ASSKQGGNQPQH
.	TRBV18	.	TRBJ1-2	ASSPFSGSYGYT
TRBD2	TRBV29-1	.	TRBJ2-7	SAGGGTTYEQY
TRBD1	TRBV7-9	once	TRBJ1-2	ASSLVGQGPGYT
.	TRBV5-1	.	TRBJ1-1	ASRVTLNTEAF
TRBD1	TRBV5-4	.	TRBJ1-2	ASSPTGGRDGYT
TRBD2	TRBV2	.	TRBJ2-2	ASRGLAGSGELF
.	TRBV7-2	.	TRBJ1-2	ASTRGGGYGYT
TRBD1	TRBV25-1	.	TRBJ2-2	ASSEWGQGDTGELF
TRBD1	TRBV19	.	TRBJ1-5	ASKTGASNQPQH
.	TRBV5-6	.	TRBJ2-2	ASSFLFSAGATGELF
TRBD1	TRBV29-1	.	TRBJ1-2	SVDVGTGVGDGYT
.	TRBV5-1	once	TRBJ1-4	ASSSSGQLEKLF
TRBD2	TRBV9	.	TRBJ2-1	ASSVAGTSGGGPYNEQF
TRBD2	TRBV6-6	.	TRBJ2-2	ASTGGAGELF
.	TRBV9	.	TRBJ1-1	ASSVGRGTEAF
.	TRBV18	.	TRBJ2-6	ASSPYLGGPVGSGANVLT
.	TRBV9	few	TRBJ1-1	ASSEGERIPEAF
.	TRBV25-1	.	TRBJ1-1	ASSEPGEGTEAF
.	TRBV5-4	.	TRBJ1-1	ASSYYTEAF
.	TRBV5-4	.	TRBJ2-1	ASSPRDSRRGNEQF
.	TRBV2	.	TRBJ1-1	ASSVQGPSREAF